This T cell receptor (beta chain) originates from a study of T-cell reconstitution after alpha-beta-depleted transplantation in children. Many counts were recorded for this clonotype. The CDR3 sequence is 12 residues long. V gave up 4 bases and J gave up 8 bases, with 9 bases separating them. The TCRbeta library was prepared with unique molecular identifiers. TCRdb re-analysed the PCR reads in MiXCR, keeping a single row per CDR3 protein. Of 670,000 or so distinct CDR3 sequences listed, about an eighth are singletons. The source was PBMCs, collected before TCRalphabeta/CD19-depleted stem cell transplant. The origin of this receptor is a girl aged 2 to 9 with congenital amegakaryocytic thrombocytopenia, due to receive a stem cell transplant. The V call is TRBV12-3 or TRBV12-4, the J call TRBJ2-1; no clear D gene. The CDR3 protein is CASSSPGYEQFF. The CDR3, as DNA: TGTGCCAGCAGTTCCCCTGGGTATGAGCAGTTCTTC.